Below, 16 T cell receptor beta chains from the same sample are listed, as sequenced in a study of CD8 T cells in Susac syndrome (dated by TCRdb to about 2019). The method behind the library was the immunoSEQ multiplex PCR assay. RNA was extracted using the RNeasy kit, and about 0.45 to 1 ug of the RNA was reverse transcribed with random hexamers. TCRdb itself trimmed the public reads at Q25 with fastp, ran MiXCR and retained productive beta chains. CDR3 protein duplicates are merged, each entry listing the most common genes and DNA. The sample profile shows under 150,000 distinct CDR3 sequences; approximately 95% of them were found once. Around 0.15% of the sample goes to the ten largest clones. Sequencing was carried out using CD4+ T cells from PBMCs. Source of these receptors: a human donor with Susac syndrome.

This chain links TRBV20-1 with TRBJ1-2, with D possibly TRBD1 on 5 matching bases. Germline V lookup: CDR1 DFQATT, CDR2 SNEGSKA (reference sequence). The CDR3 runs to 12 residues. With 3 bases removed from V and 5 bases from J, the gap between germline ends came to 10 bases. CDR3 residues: CSARGRAYGYTF. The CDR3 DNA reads TGCAGTGCTAGGGGCAGGGCTTATGGCTACACCTTC.

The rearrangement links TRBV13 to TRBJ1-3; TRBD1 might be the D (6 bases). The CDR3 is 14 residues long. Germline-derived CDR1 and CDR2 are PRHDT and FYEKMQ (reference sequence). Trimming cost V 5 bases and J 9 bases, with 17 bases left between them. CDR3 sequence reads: CASSLGHPVGTIYF. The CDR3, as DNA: TGTGCCAGCAGCCTGGGACACCCCGTTGGCACCATATATTTT.

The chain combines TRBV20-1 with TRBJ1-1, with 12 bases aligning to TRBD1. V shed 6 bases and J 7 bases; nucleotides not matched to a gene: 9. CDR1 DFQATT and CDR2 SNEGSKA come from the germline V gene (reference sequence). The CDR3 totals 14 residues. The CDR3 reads CSARTGTGGFEAFF. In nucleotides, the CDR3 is TGCAGTGCCAGAACCGGGACAGGGGGCTTTGAAGCTTTCTTT.

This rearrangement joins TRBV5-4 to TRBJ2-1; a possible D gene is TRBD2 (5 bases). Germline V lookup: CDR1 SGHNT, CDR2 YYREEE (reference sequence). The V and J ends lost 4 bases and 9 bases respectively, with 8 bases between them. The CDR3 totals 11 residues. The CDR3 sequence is CASSPGVEQFF. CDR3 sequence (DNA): TGTGCCAGCAGCCCCGGGGTTGAGCAGTTCTTC.

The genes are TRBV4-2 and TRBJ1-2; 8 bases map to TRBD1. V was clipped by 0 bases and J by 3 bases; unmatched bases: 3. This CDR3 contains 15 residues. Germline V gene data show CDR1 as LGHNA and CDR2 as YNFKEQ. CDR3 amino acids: CASSQETGAHYGYTF. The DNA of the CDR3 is TGTGCCAGCAGCCAAGAGACAGGGGCGCACTATGGCTACACCTTC.

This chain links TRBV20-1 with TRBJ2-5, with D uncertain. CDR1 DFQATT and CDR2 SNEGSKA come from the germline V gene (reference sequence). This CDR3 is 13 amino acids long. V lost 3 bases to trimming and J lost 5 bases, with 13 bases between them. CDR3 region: CSASGPGSETQYF. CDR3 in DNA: TGCAGTGCTAGTGGTCCGGGTTCGGAGACCCAGTACTTC.

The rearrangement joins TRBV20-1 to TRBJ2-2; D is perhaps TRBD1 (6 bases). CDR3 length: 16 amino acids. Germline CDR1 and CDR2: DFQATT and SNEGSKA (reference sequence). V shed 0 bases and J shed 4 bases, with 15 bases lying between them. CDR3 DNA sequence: TGCAGTGCTAGAGATCGGGTTACAGGGAGCACCGGGGAGCTGTTTTTT. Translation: CSARDRVTGSTGELFF.

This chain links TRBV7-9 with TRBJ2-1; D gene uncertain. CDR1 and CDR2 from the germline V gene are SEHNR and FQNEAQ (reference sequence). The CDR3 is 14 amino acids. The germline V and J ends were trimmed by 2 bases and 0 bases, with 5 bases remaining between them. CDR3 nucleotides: TGTGCCAGCAGCTTATCAGCCTCCTACAATGAGCAGTTCTTC. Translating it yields CASSLSASYNEQFF. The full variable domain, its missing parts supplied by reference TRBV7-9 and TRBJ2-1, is DTGVSQNPRHKITKRGQNVTFRCDPISEHNRLYWYRQTLGQGPEFLTYFQNEAQLEKSRLLSDRFSAERPKGSFSTLEIQRTEQGDSAMYLCASSLSASYNEQFFGPGTRLTVL.

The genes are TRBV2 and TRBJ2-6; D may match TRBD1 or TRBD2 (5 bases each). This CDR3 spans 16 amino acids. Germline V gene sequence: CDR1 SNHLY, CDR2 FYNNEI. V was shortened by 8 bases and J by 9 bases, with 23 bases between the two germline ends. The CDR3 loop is CASLRDRQREINVLTF. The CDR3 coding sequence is TGTGCCAGCCTCCGGGACCGGCAAAGGGAGATCAACGTCCTGACTTTC.

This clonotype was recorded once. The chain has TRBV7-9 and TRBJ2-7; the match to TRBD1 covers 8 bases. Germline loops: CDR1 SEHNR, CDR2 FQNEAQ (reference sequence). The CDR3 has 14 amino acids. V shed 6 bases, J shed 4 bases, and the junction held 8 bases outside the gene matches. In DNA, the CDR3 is TGTGCCAGCAGGAGAGGGACAGGAGAATACGAGCAGTACTTC. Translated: CASRRGTGEYEQYF.

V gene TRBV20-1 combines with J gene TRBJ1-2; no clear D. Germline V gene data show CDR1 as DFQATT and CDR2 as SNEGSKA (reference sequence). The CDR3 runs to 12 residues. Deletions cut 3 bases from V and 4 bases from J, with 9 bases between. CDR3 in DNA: TGCAGTGCTAGGGGCAGAGGCTATGGCTACACCTTC. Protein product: CSARGRGYGYTF.

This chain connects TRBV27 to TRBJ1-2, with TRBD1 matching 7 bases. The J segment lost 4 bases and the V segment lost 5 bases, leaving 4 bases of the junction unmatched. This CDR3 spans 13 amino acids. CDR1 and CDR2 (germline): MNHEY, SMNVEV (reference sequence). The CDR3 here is CASSVGQRYGYTF. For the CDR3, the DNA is TGTGCCAGCAGTGTGGGACAGCGCTATGGCTACACCTTC.

CDR3 sequence (DNA): TGCGCCAGCAGCAGCCAGCCCACAGATACGCAGTATTTT. As protein: CASSSQPTDTQYF. The genes are TRBV4-3 and TRBJ2-3; D remains unclear. V lost 5 bases, J lost 2 bases, and 8 bases lay in between. The CDR3 is 13 amino acids. Germline V gene sequence: CDR1 LGHNA, CDR2 YSLEER.

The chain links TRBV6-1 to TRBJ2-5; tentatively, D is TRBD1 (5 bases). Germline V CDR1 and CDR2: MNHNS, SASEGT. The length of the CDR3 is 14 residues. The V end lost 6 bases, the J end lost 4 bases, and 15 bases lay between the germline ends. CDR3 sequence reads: CASRLNWGGETQYF. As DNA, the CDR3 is TGTGCCAGCAGACTTAACTGGGGCGGAGAGACCCAGTACTTC.

CDR3 region: CAWSVPRVSYEQYF. DNA for the CDR3: TGTGCCTGGAGTGTACCCAGGGTTTCCTACGAGCAGTACTTC. The chain is built from TRBV30 and TRBJ2-7; perhaps TRBD1 as D (5 bases). This CDR3 comprises 14 residues. Trimming took off 0 bases at V and 1 base at J, with 10 bases between the two ends. CDR1 and CDR2 from the germline V gene are GTSNPN and SVGIG (reference sequence).

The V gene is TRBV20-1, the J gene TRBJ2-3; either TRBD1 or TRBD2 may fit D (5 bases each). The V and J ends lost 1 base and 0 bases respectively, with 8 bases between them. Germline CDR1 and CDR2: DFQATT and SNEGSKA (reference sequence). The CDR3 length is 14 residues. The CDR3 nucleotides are TGCAGTGCTAGAGGGGACCTCAGCACAGATACGCAGTATTTT. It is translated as CSARGDLSTDTQYF.